This T cell receptor (beta chain) was sequenced during a study of T cell responses to AZD1222 COVID-19 vaccine. General study points: Researchers took repertoire samples only after the peak T cell response had come.

Only in-frame clones appear in the TCRdb table, and some are missing; sequencing was by immunoSEQ multiplex PCR. The table records 150,000 to 200,000 clones, under 95% of them present only once. In the case of this clone: The antigen is undetermined.

V was clipped by 3 bases and J by 1 base; unmatched bases: 13. Germline V gene sequence: CDR1 SGHRS, CDR2 YFSETQ. The CDR3 contains 19 residues. This clonotype originated in an adult in good health. The source material was peripheral blood, sampled on day 0 of AZD1222 vaccination. The V and J genes are TRBV5-1 and TRBJ2-7; 13 bases agree with TRBD2. CDR3 region: CASSSRTGLAGLESYEQYF. CDR3 coding DNA: TGCGCCAGCAGCTCGCGAACGGGACTAGCGGGACTAGAATCCTACGAGCAGTACTTC. Variable domain in full (rest from reference TRBV5-1 and TRBJ2-7): KAGVTQTPRYLIKTRGQQVTLSCSPISGHRSVSWYQQTPGQGLQFLFEYFSETQRNKGNFPGRFSGRQFSNSRSEMNVSTLELGDSALYLCASSSRTGLAGLESYEQYFGPGTRLTVT.